This is a list of T cell receptor beta chains from one sample in a study of blood T cell repertoires in COVID-19. Sequenced by immunoSEQ multiplex PCR; TCRdb stores in-frame clones only, minus some. The sample includes around 66,000 clones, 80% to 90% seen only once; the top ten take roughly 7%. Input material: peripheral blood. All receptors come from a man in his sixties with acute or convalescent COVID-19. CDR3s include the opening cysteine and the closing phenylalanine or tryptophan. D genes are given only for firm matches. Expanded clones are given a class, and other clones once, few, many or no size at all.

15	TRBV28	TRBD1	.	TRBJ2-2	CASSPTGSPTGELFF	TGTGCCAGCAGCCCGACAGGGTCCCCCACCGGGGAGCTGTTTTTT
16	TRBV28	.	.	TRBJ1-5	CASSLQTGPLGQPQHF	TGTGCCAGCAGTTTACAGACAGGACCCTTGGGTCAGCCCCAGCATTTT
16	TRBV6-1	TRBD1	medium-sized	TRBJ1-6	CASSARTGGENSPLHF	TGTGCCAGCAGTGCCCGGACAGGGGGCGAAAATTCACCCCTCCACTTT
13	TRBV28	.	.	TRBJ2-5	CASSLGQQETQYF	TGTGCCAGCAGTTTAGGCCAGCAAGAGACCCAGTACTTC
18	TRBV11-2	TRBD1	.	TRBJ2-2	CASSAIVGRQGILGELFF	TGTGCCAGCAGCGCCATCGTGGGTAGACAGGGGATATTGGGGGAGCTGTTTTTT
17	TRBV9	TRBD2	.	TRBJ2-7	CASSDGASGGAIGEQYF	TGTGCCAGCAGCGACGGGGCTAGCGGGGGGGCCATTGGCGAGCAGTACTTC
15	TRBV7-2	.	.	TRBJ2-1	CASSPGLGVSNEQFF	TGTGCCAGCAGCCCGGGACTCGGAGTCTCCAATGAGCAGTTCTTC
17	TRBV19	TRBD2	.	TRBJ2-7	CASSTKLISGATYEQYF	TGTGCCAGTAGTACGAAGCTAATTAGCGGGGCCACCTACGAGCAGTACTTC
15	TRBV6-5	TRBD1	.	TRBJ1-5	CASSFRDRGDQPQHF	TGTGCCAGCAGTTTCCGGGACAGGGGAGATCAGCCCCAGCATTTT
14	TRBV19	.	.	TRBJ2-1	CASSPTGNYNEQFF	TGTGCCAGTAGCCCAACAGGGAACTACAATGAGCAGTTCTTC
14	TRBV6-6	.	.	TRBJ2-2	CASKGLQDTGELFF	TGTGCCAGCAAGGGGCTACAGGACACCGGGGAGCTGTTTTTT
14	TRBV7-9	TRBD1	once	TRBJ1-1	CASSPQQGGTEAFF	TGTGCCAGCAGCCCACAACAGGGGGGCACTGAAGCTTTCTTT
14	TRBV10-3	.	.	TRBJ1-6	CATGLNSRNSPLHF	TGTGCCACGGGACTGAATTCCCGGAATTCACCCCTCCACTTT
20	TRBV18	TRBD2	.	TRBJ2-1	CASSHRPGLAGDSSYNEQFF	TGTGCCAGCTCACACAGGCCGGGACTAGCGGGGGATAGCTCCTACAATGAGCAGTTCTTC
14	TRBV19	.	.	TRBJ2-5	CASSIGSFLETQYF	TGTGCCAGTAGTATAGGAAGCTTCCTCGAGACCCAGTACTTC
18	TRBV9	.	.	TRBJ2-5	CASSGRTGGVEGRETQYF	TGTGCCAGCAGCGGCCGCACAGGAGGGGTTGAGGGAAGAGAGACCCAGTACTTC
17	TRBV4-3	TRBD2	.	TRBJ2-5	CASSQDLYGGAGETQYF	TGCGCCAGCAGCCAAGATCTTTACGGGGGGGCCGGAGAGACCCAGTACTTC
17	TRBV6-1	TRBD2	.	TRBJ2-3	CASSESGLAGGRDTQYF	TGTGCCAGCAGTGAATCGGGACTAGCGGGGGGGCGAGATACGCAGTATTTT
20	TRBV5-1	TRBD2	few	TRBJ2-1	CASSSQGLAGDSSSYNEQFF	TGCGCCAGCAGCTCCCAAGGGTTAGCGGGAGACTCATCATCCTACAATGAGCAGTTCTTC
15	TRBV5-1	.	once	TRBJ1-1	CASSVGGAGNTEAFF	TGCGCCAGCAGCGTTGGAGGGGCGGGGAACACTGAAGCTTTCTTT
15	TRBV4-1	TRBD1	.	TRBJ2-1	CASSQARGPSNEQFF	TGCGCCAGCAGCCAAGCCAGGGGGCCGAGCAATGAGCAGTTCTTC
17	TRBV3-1/TRBV3-2	.	few	TRBJ1-5	CASSWAGPIWHHQPQHF	TGTGCCAGCAGCTGGGCTGGTCCCATTTGGCATCATCAGCCCCAGCATTTT
13	TRBV7-2	.	once	TRBJ1-2	CASSPDRNYGYTF	TGTGCCAGCAGCCCCGACAGAAACTATGGCTACACCTTC
17	TRBV18	.	.	TRBJ2-1	CASSPIRTAESYNEQFF	TGTGCCAGCTCACCGATACGGACAGCAGAGTCCTACAATGAGCAGTTCTTC
15	TRBV6-1	.	.	TRBJ1-1	CASSERGGLNTEAFF	TGTGCCAGCAGTGAACGGGGGGGATTGAACACTGAAGCTTTCTTT
13	TRBV18	TRBD2	.	TRBJ2-7	CASSPGTSPEQYF	TGTGCCAGCTCACCAGGGACTAGTCCCGAGCAGTACTTC
17	TRBV18	TRBD2	.	TRBJ2-3	CASSPRAASGGRNTQYF	TGTGCCAGCTCACCACGAGCGGCTAGCGGGGGGAGGAATACGCAGTATTTT
16	TRBV7-2	.	.	TRBJ1-1	CASSLAGIGTRTEAFF	TGTGCCAGCAGCTTGGCCGGGATCGGTACGAGGACTGAAGCTTTCTTT
13	TRBV30	.	.	TRBJ1-5	CAWSLYGGQPQHF	TGTGCCTGGAGTCTTTACGGGGGGCAGCCCCAGCATTTT
15	TRBV6-5	.	once	TRBJ1-1	CASSTPGGMNTEAFF	TGTGCCAGCAGTACCCCCGGCGGGATGAACACTGAAGCTTTCTTT
15	TRBV6-6	TRBD1	.	TRBJ1-2	CASRDRALGNYGYTF	TGTGCCAGCAGGGACAGGGCCCTGGGTAACTATGGCTACACCTTC
18	TRBV4-2	TRBD2	many	TRBJ2-7	CASSQGGSGVMGTYEQYF	TGTGCCAGCAGCCAAGGCGGTAGCGGGGTGATGGGAACCTACGAGCAGTACTTC
12	TRBV11-2	.	.	TRBJ1-2	CASSSDTQGYTF	TGTGCCAGCAGCTCCGACACTCAGGGCTACACCTTC
14	TRBV5-4	.	.	TRBJ1-1	CASSLERDNTEAFF	TGTGCCAGCAGCTTGGAACGGGATAACACTGAAGCTTTCTTT
20	TRBV4-3	TRBD2	.	TRBJ2-3	CASSPSTPQAGGTSTDTQYF	TGCGCCAGCAGCCCATCAACGCCCCAAGCGGGGGGGACTAGCACAGATACGCAGTATTTT
16	TRBV30	TRBD1	.	TRBJ1-3	CAWSVDRGSFGNTIYF	TGTGCCTGGAGTGTAGACAGGGGTTCTTTTGGAAACACCATATATTTT
13	TRBV29-1	TRBD2	.	TRBJ2-2	CSVSGGPPGELFF	TGCAGCGTCAGCGGGGGCCCACCCGGGGAGCTGTTTTTT
15	TRBV29-1	.	.	TRBJ2-3	CSVEDHKRSTDTQYF	TGCAGCGTTGAAGATCATAAGCGGTCCACAGATACGCAGTATTTT
15	TRBV19	TRBD1	.	TRBJ1-2	CASIATGGADYGYTF	TGTGCCAGCATAGCTACAGGGGGCGCGGACTATGGCTACACCTTC
16	TRBV9	.	.	TRBJ1-1	CASSVGSPGMNTEAFF	TGTGCCAGCAGCGTAGGCTCTCCAGGAATGAACACTGAAGCTTTCTTT
15	TRBV9	.	.	TRBJ2-4	CASSVGGSAKNIQYF	TGTGCCAGCAGCGTAGGCGGGTCTGCCAAAAACATTCAGTACTTC
15	TRBV3-1/TRBV3-2	.	once	TRBJ1-1	CASSEAGGWSTEAFF	TGTGCCAGCAGCGAAGCGGGGGGATGGTCGACTGAAGCTTTCTTT